The 12 T cell receptor beta chains below come from one sample, sequenced in a study of neurological immune-mediated disorders. TCRdb passed the 5' RACE reads through MiXCR, listing each CDR3 protein once. The repertoire holds some 30,000 distinct CDR3 sequences, about 16% seen once, with less than 5.5% in the top ten. Time point of the sample: technical triplicate 3. Source material: CD4+ T cells from blood. The source is a female donor with HTLV-1-associated myelopathy (HAM/TSP).

This clonotype was found many times. The gene calls are TRBV7-9 and TRBJ2-1; TRBD2 agrees at 9 bases. The CDR3 covers 16 residues. Germline CDR1 reads SEHNR; CDR2 reads FQNEAQ (reference sequence). The ends lost 5 bases at V and 9 bases at J; junction bases unmatched: 14. The CDR3 is CASSHRAGGAPGEQFF. The CDR3 DNA is TGTGCCAGCAGCCATAGGGCGGGGGGGGCCCCGGGTGAGCAGTTCTTC.

This clonotype was counted at least ten times. This chain joins TRBV29-1 and TRBJ2-3; TRBD2 agrees at 12 bases. The ends lost 3 bases at V and 4 bases at J; junction bases unmatched: 2. This CDR3 has 14 amino acids. Germline-derived CDR1 and CDR2 are SQVTM and ANQGSEA. The chain's CDR3 is CSVDGLAGSDTQYF. Here the CDR3 DNA reads TGCAGCGTTGATGGACTAGCGGGGTCAGATACGCAGTATTTT.

This clonotype was seen ten or more times. The V and J genes are TRBV2 and TRBJ2-2; D remains unclear. V was shortened by 6 bases and J by 4 bases, with 12 bases between the two germline ends. Germline V gene sequence: CDR1 SNHLY, CDR2 FYNNEI. The CDR3 loop spans 14 amino acids. The DNA of the CDR3 is TGTGCCAGCAGGTTTCAGGCGACCACCGGGGAGCTGTTTTTT. Translation gives CASRFQATTGELFF.

This clonotype was picked up many times. The chain employs TRBV7-2 and TRBJ2-3; either TRBD1 or TRBD2 may supply D (5 bases each). The V end lost 8 bases, the J end lost 5 bases, and 5 bases lay between the germline ends. In germline, CDR1 is SGHTA, CDR2 FQGNSA. The CDR3 is 10 residues long. The CDR3 nucleotides read TGTGCCAGCGGGGGAGATACGCAGTATTTT. Translation: CASGGDTQYF.

This clonotype has at least ten counts. The J gene is TRBJ1-2, the V gene TRBV20-1; 7 bases match TRBD1. CDR1 and CDR2 from the germline V gene are DFQATT and SNEGSKA (reference sequence). The CDR3 totals 12 residues. The V segment lost 6 bases and the J segment 4 bases; nucleotides outside the gene matches: 5. The CDR3 region is CSATAGGYGYTF. The DNA of the CDR3 is TGCAGTGCAACTGCAGGGGGCTATGGCTACACCTTC.

The table lists this clonotype with many counts. V usage is TRBV20-1 and J usage is TRBJ2-1; 7 bases are a match to TRBD2. CDR1 DFQATT and CDR2 SNEGSKA come from the germline V gene (reference sequence). CDR3 length: 14 amino acids. The V segment lost 5 bases and the J segment 0 bases; nucleotides outside the gene matches: 4. The CDR3 DNA sequence: TGCAGTGCTTCGAGCGGGATCTCCTACAATGAGCAGTTCTTC. This codes for CSASSGISYNEQFF.

The CDR3 loop reads CASSLSGPAGSYNEQFF. Here the CDR3 DNA reads TGCGCCAGCAGCTTGAGCGGGCCAGCGGGCTCCTACAATGAGCAGTTCTTC. The chain links TRBV5-1 to TRBJ2-1; tentative D call: TRBD2 (6 bases). The CDR3 spans 17 residues. Germline V CDR1 and CDR2: SGHRS, YFSETQ. V was trimmed by 1 base and J by 0 bases, leaving 14 bases between them.

This clonotype was seen many times. V usage is TRBV3-1 and J usage is TRBJ2-7; 10 nucleotides align to TRBD2. V lost 0 bases, J lost 2 bases, and 7 bases stayed unmatched. The CDR3 totals 17 residues. Germline V gives CDR1 LGHDT, CDR2 YNNKEL (reference sequence). CDR3 sequence reads: CASSQDLETSGAYEQYF. CDR3 coding DNA: TGTGCCAGCAGCCAAGATTTGGAAACTAGCGGGGCCTACGAGCAGTACTTC.

This clonotype has a count of ten or more. The rearrangement uses TRBV4-2 and TRBJ2-7; 9 bases are shared with TRBD1. CDR1 is LGHNA, CDR2 YNFKEQ, per germline. V shed 1 base, J shed 3 bases, and the junction held 4 bases outside the gene matches. This CDR3 is built from 15 residues. CDR3: CASSQGGQGYYEQYF. The CDR3 coding sequence is TGTGCCAGCAGCCAAGGGGGACAGGGCTACTACGAGCAGTACTTC.

This chain uses TRBV5-5 with TRBJ2-2; D remains unclear. V lost 6 bases and J lost 4, with 16 bases in between. The CDR3 has 15 residues. Germline V gene sequence: CDR1 SGHKS, CDR2 YYEKEE (reference sequence). The CDR3 region has the DNA TGTGCCAGCATCCTCGGGCTGGTGGGCACCGGGGAGCTGTTTTTT. This sequence encodes CASILGLVGTGELFF.

CDR3 in DNA: TGCGCCAGCAGCTTGGTGGGCGGGGGGGCCTTGGATGAGCAGTTCTTC. This sequence encodes CASSLVGGGALDEQFF. The chain joins TRBV5-1 to TRBJ2-1, with 9 bases aligning to TRBD2. Germline CDR1 is SGHRS and CDR2 is YFSETQ. Trimming cost V 0 bases and J 8 bases; bases outside gene matches: 9. CDR3 length: 16 amino acids.

The J gene is TRBJ2-5, the V gene TRBV29-1; D not resolved. CDR3 length equals 11 residues. Per germline, CDR1 SQVTM and CDR2 ANQGSEA. Trimming took off 4 bases at V and 4 bases at J, with 7 bases between the two ends. As DNA, the CDR3 is TGCAGCGTTGTTGCCAGAGAGACCCAGTACTTC. Amino acids: CSVVARETQYF.